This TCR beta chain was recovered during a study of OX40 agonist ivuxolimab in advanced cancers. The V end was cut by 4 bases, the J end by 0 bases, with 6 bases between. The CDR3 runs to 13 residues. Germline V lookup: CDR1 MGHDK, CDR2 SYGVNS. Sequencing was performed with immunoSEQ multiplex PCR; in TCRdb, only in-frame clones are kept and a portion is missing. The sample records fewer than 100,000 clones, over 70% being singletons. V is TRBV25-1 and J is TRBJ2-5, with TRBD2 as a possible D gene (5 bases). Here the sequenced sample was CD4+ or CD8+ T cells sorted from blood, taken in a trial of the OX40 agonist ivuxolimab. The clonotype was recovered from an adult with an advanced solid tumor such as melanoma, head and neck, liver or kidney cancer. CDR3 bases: TGTGCCAGCAGTGGACTAAACCAAGAGACCCAGTACTTC. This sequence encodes CASSGLNQETQYF.